This is a list of T cell receptor beta chains from one sample in a study of early T cells in non-severe SARS-CoV-2 infection. TCRdb independently ran MiXCR on the 5' RACE reads; one entry per CDR3 protein. The repertoire holds approximately 100,000 distinct CDR3 sequences, with about 10% as singletons. Sequencing was carried out using whole blood. Receptor source: an adult who was a healthcare worker with PCR-confirmed SARS-CoV-2 infection or an uninfected control (not recorded which). CDR3s include the opening cysteine and the closing phenylalanine or tryptophan. The D gene is left open where the match is weak. Part of the rows lack a size; the others show once, few, many or a class for expanded clones.

j_call d_call v_call clone_size cdr3_nt cdr3_aa
TRBJ2-1 - TRBV5-1 many TGCGCCAGCAGTCCGGGACTGATGAGCTCCTACAATGAGCAGTTCTTC CASSPGLMSSYNEQFF
TRBJ1-5 TRBD1 TRBV6-1 - TGTGCCAGTTTCTTACAGGGGCCAAATAGCAATCAGCCCCAGCATTTT CASFLQGPNSNQPQHF
TRBJ2-7 - TRBV27 - TGTGCCAGCAGTTTACCTGGATTTTCCGAGCAGTACTTC CASSLPGFSEQYF
TRBJ1-2 - TRBV12-3/TRBV12-4 many TGTGCCAGCAGTTTAGGACTCTATTATGGCTACACCTTC CASSLGLYYGYTF
TRBJ1-1 - TRBV27 few TGTGCCAGCAGTTTCTCCCCCGTCGGGGCGAACACTGAAGCTTTCTTT CASSFSPVGANTEAFF
TRBJ1-3 - TRBV20-1 many TGCAGTGAGATACGTGGGGGGCTGAGTGTAAACACCATATATTTT CSEIRGGLSVNTIYF
TRBJ2-5 - TRBV19 many TGTGCCAGTAGTATTTCAGGGGTGGAGACCCAGTACTTC CASSISGVETQYF
TRBJ2-1 TRBD1 TRBV5-4 many TGTGCCAGCAGCTTGCGGGACAGGGACAATGAGCAGTTCTTC CASSLRDRDNEQFF
TRBJ2-3 - TRBV18 - TGTGCCAGCTCACTCCGTCTCGAATCCTATTTCGGCACAGATACGCAGTATTTT CASSLRLESYFGTDTQYF
TRBJ2-1 - TRBV9 few TGTGCCAGCAGCGTAGGTCCCCTTGTCTCCTACAATGAGCAGTTCTTC CASSVGPLVSYNEQFF
TRBJ2-3 - TRBV28 - TGTGCCAGCAGTTCGACTAGGCGTACGCAGTATTTT CASSSTRRTQYF
TRBJ1-2 - TRBV6-5 many TGTGCCAGCAGTTACTCGAGCGGGGAGGGCGGCTACACCTTC CASSYSSGEGGYTF
TRBJ2-1 - TRBV19 many TGTGCCAGTAGTAATCAGCGGCAAGGAGTCTACAATGAGCAGTTCTTC CASSNQRQGVYNEQFF
TRBJ2-5 TRBD2 TRBV11-2 - TGTGCCAGCAGCTTAGATTACCGGGGGGGCCTGGAGGAGACCCAGTACTTC CASSLDYRGGLEETQYF
TRBJ2-5 TRBD1 TRBV6-1 - TGTGCCAGCAGTGAATTGACAGGGAACCAAGAGACCCAGTACTTC CASSELTGNQETQYF
TRBJ1-3 - TRBV29-1 few TGCAGCGTTGAATATAGTCGAGGAAACACCATATATTTT CSVEYSRGNTIYF
TRBJ1-1 - TRBV7-2 many TGTGCCAGCAGTCGTCCCGGCGGTGAAGCTTTCTTT CASSRPGGEAFF
TRBJ1-2 TRBD1 TRBV20-1 few TGCAGTGCTAGATTTATATCTCAGGGGGCCAACTATGGCTACACCTTC CSARFISQGANYGYTF
TRBJ2-7 TRBD1 TRBV20-1 many TGCAGTGCTAGTTCGACAGGGAATCCCTACGAGCAGTACTTC CSASSTGNPYEQYF
TRBJ2-1 TRBD2 TRBV7-2 many TGTGCCAGCAGCTTGCCAGCGGGGGGAAACAATGAGCAGTTCTTC CASSLPAGGNNEQFF
TRBJ2-3 - TRBV7-6 few TGTGCCAGCAGCTTGGCAGGTGGTGAAGATACGCAGTATTTT CASSLAGGEDTQYF
TRBJ1-2 - TRBV6-2/TRBV6-3 few TGTGCCAGCAGTTCCGTTTATGGCTACACCTTC CASSSVYGYTF
TRBJ2-7 TRBD1 TRBV2 few TGTGCCAGCAGAGATCGTGGACAGGGGGTAGCCTACGAGCAGTACTTC CASRDRGQGVAYEQYF
TRBJ2-2 TRBD1 TRBV9 - TGTGCCAGCAGCGTAAATAACAGGGGAATCGGGGAGCTGTTTTTT CASSVNNRGIGELFF
TRBJ1-1 - TRBV6-1 - TGTGCCAGTAGCTTAGCTCAGGGGAGGACTGAAGCTTTCTTT CASSLAQGRTEAFF
TRBJ2-1 TRBD2 TRBV18 many TGTGCCAGCTCACCCGAGCGGGACGGGGATGAGCAGTTCTTC CASSPERDGDEQFF
TRBJ2-3 - TRBV2 few TGTGCCAGCAGTGTATCGTACGATACGCAGTATTTT CASSVSYDTQYF
TRBJ1-1 - TRBV2 - TGTGCCAGCAGCCCGGAGGGCCAGGGTCCAGCTTTCTTT CASSPEGQGPAFF
TRBJ2-1 - TRBV24-1 many TGTGCCACCAGTTATACGAGCGGTCAAGGGTATAATGAGCAGTTCTTC CATSYTSGQGYNEQFF
TRBJ2-3 TRBD2 TRBV15 - TGTGCCACCAGCAGCGAGAGCATCCGAGCGGGAGGGGAAGATACGCAGTATTTT CATSSESIRAGGEDTQYF
TRBJ2-2 - TRBV6-2/TRBV6-3 many TGTGCCAGCAGTAGTGTTCACACCGGGGAGCTGTTTTTT CASSSVHTGELFF
TRBJ1-5 - TRBV6-1 - TGTGCCAGCAGTGTTGTGGGGGCAGGTTACCATCAGCCCCAGCATTTT CASSVVGAGYHQPQHF
TRBJ2-3 TRBD2 TRBV11-2 many TGTGCCAGCAGCTTAGAGGCGGGGGGCACAGATACGCAGTATTTT CASSLEAGGTDTQYF